This TCR beta chain comes out of a study of T cells in Graves' hyperthyroidism and ophthalmopathy. Regarding the study as a whole: The model foresaw ophthalmopathy a median roughly 6.6 months prior to onset.

Template material for amplifying TCR beta CDR3 regions consisted of RNA transcripts. The TCR CDR3 first-round RT-PCR relied on the HTBI primer set. Using its own MiXCR run on the multiplex PCR reads, TCRdb lists one record per CDR3 protein. Here the sample spans some 620,000 distinct CDR3 sequences, about a sixth being singletons. Uncontrolled infection, other autoimmune disease, pregnancy or lactation excluded patients. Thyroid ultrasound, orbital computed tomography, clinical symptoms, and serum thyroxine and TRAb underpinned diagnoses. The PBMCs were taken from over 9.5 ml of fresh peripheral blood. This CDR3 has 14 residues. Trimming removed 3 bases at V and 7 bases at J, with 13 bases between. Germline V gene lookup returns CDR1 SGHRS and CDR2 YFSETQ. At least ten counts were recorded for this clonotype. No antigen is known for it.

The TCR originated in a woman between 25 and 40 years old with Graves' hyperthyroidism. The specimen was blood. The rearrangement joins TRBV5-1 to TRBJ1-4, with D possibly TRBD1 on 5 matching bases. This chain's CDR3 is CASSSRGEGEKLFF. For the CDR3, the DNA is TGCGCCAGCAGCTCCCGGGGGGAGGGTGAAAAACTGTTTTTT.